These 32 T cell receptor beta chains share one sample of origin, sequenced in a study of cytomegalovirus exposure and HLA in healthy donors. The PCR had 60 Vbeta and 13 Jbeta primers. Sequenced by immunoSEQ multiplex PCR; TCRdb stores in-frame clones only, minus some. The data contain about 84,000 clones, around three fifths of them singletons. The sample comprised PBMCs. These receptors were obtained from a woman aged 40 to 55 in good health and CMV-seropositive.

The chain joins TRBV11-2 to TRBJ2-1; 10 bases align to TRBD2. Germline loops: CDR1 SGHAT, CDR2 FQNNGV. CDR3 length: 17 residues. Trimming cost V 7 bases and J 3 bases; bases outside gene matches: 12. The CDR3 loop reads CASNPSAASGSYNEQFF. The CDR3 nucleotides read TGTGCCAGCAACCCCTCTGCCGCTAGCGGGAGCTACAATGAGCAGTTCTTC.

This clone was seen more than once but under ten times. The chain is built from TRBV6-1 and TRBJ1-2; D gene unclear. Germline lookup yields CDR1 MNHNS and CDR2 SASEGT. Trimming took off 0 bases at V and 4 bases at J, with 9 bases between the two ends. This CDR3 is built from 14 residues. The CDR3 DNA reads as TGTGCCAGCAGTGAAGCGGAGAGGAGCTATGGCTACACCTTC. It specifies CASSEAERSYGYTF.

The V and J genes are TRBV5-1 and TRBJ2-1; 14 nucleotides agree with TRBD2. With V trimmed by 5 bases and J by 7 bases, 11 bases remained unmatched. CDR1 and CDR2 from the germline V gene are SGHRS and YFSETQ. The CDR3 sequence is 17 residues long. The CDR3 loop reads CASRTSGRAGSLNEQFF. CDR3 DNA sequence: TGCGCCAGCAGGACTAGCGGGAGGGCCGGGTCATTGAATGAGCAGTTCTTC.

The table lists this clone with a count of one. The chain has TRBV30 and TRBJ2-2, with D possibly matching TRBD2 (7 bases). Trimming left V 0 bases short and J 5 bases short, with 13 bases between. This CDR3 comprises 15 residues. The germline gives CDR1 GTSNPN, CDR2 SVGIG (reference sequence). CDR3 sequence (DNA): TGTGCCTGGAGTGTAAGGGGGGGCGCAACCGGGGAGCTGTTTTTT. It yields the protein CAWSVRGGATGELFF.

The rearrangement joins TRBV7-9 to TRBJ2-7; TRBD2 aligns across 8 bases. There are 16 residues in the CDR3. Trimming at V came to 4 bases and at J to 5 bases, leaving 13 bases not matched to a gene. Germline CDR1 and CDR2: SEHNR and FQNEAQ (reference sequence). The CDR3 region has the DNA TGTGCCAGCAGCTCCCTCCGGGAGGGGATTCGGAACGAGCAGTACTTC. Amino acids: CASSSLREGIRNEQYF.

V is TRBV7-2 and J is TRBJ2-2; D ambiguous. The length of the CDR3 is 15 residues. The V and J ends lost 3 bases and 4 bases respectively, with 12 bases between them. Germline loops: CDR1 SGHTA, CDR2 FQGNSA. The CDR3 sequence is CASSFVSGGTGELFF. For the CDR3, the DNA is TGTGCCAGCAGCTTTGTCTCCGGTGGCACCGGGGAGCTGTTTTTT.

The table lists this clone with a few counts. The limits of the CDR3 on the DNA are not certain, so only TCRdb's listed CDR3 is given. The chain combines TRBV6-1 with TRBJ2-1; the table's D call, TRBD2, has no DNA check behind it. Germline values: CDR1 MNHNS, CDR2 SASEGT. Ends included, the CDR3 has 12 residues. CDR3: CASSTSGNEQFF.

This clone was counted only a few times. The CDR3 DNA is TGTGCCAGCAGTGTTACAGGGGGCGTCAATCAGCCCCAGCATTTT. It codes for CASSVTGGVNQPQHF. The chain carries TRBV6-5 and TRBJ1-5, with TRBD1 matching 9 bases. V gave up 5 bases and J gave up 3 bases; unmatched junction bases: 5. Germline CDR1 MNHEY, CDR2 SVGAGI. CDR3 size: 15 residues.

The rearrangement joins TRBV5-6 to TRBJ1-5, with D unresolved. Germline assignment: CDR1 SGHDT and CDR2 YYEEEE. The ends were cut back, 0 bases at V and 7 bases at J, with 8 bases in the middle. The CDR3 extends over 13 amino acids. CDR3 nucleotide sequence: TGTGCCAGCAGCTTGGATGGGAGCCAGCCCCAGCATTTT. It yields the protein CASSLDGSQPQHF.

The chain combines TRBV6-6 with TRBJ2-7; a weak D match, TRBD1 (6 bases). CDR1 is MNHNY and CDR2 is SVGAGI in the germline V gene (reference sequence). The CDR3 is 13 amino acids. Trimming took 4 bases from V and 2 from J, leaving 9 bases between them. The CDR3 loop reads CASSWPGAYEQYF. The CDR3 DNA is TGTGCCAGCAGTTGGCCAGGGGCCTACGAGCAGTACTTC.

This rearrangement joins TRBV7-9 to TRBJ1-6; D unresolved. The germline V gene has CDR1 SEHNR and CDR2 FQNEAQ (reference sequence). V was trimmed by 1 base and J by 8 bases, leaving 6 bases between them. The CDR3 consists of 13 residues. Written as DNA, the CDR3 is TGTGCCAGCAGCTTAGGGGGAGATTCACCCCTCCACTTT. This encodes CASSLGGDSPLHF.

The V gene is TRBV28, the J gene TRBJ2-2, with D possibly matching TRBD2 (6 bases). V dropped 6 bases and J dropped 9 bases, with 14 bases sitting between them. The CDR3 runs to 13 residues. Germline CDR1 is MDHEN and CDR2 is SYDVKM. CDR3 bases: TGTGCCAGCAGATCGACTAGTCTTCGGGAGCTGTTTTTT. Translating gives CASRSTSLRELFF.

The CDR3 bases are TGCGCCAGCAGCCAAGAGTGGAGGGTTCAGGACTATGGCTACACCTTC. As protein: CASSQEWRVQDYGYTF. This chain joins TRBV4-1 and TRBJ1-2; D remains unclear. Trimming cost V 0 bases and J 3 bases, with 14 bases left between them. The CDR3 spans 16 residues. CDR1 is MGHRA and CDR2 is YSYEKL in the germline V gene.

By share, this clone counts as medium-sized. The V and J genes are TRBV7-9 and TRBJ2-2, with D unresolved. Trimming took 3 bases from V and 1 from J, leaving 6 bases between them. There are 14 residues in the CDR3. Germline CDR1 is SEHNR and CDR2 is FQNEAQ (reference sequence). The CDR3 DNA sequence: TGTGCCAGCAGCTTGTATATGAACACCGGGGAGCTGTTTTTT. Residues: CASSLYMNTGELFF.

This chain joins TRBV28 and TRBJ1-4; D ambiguous. V lost 5 bases and J 6 bases, leaving 10 bases between the germline ends. The CDR3 is 13 residues long. Germline assignment: CDR1 MDHEN and CDR2 SYDVKM. CDR3 DNA sequence: TGTGCCAGCAGTCTTCGGTCTGATGAAAAACTGTTTTTT. It is translated as CASSLRSDEKLFF.

The J gene is TRBJ1-4, the V gene TRBV7-8, with TRBD1 matching over 11 bases. The CDR3 covers 15 residues. Looked up from germline, CDR1 is SGHVS and CDR2 is FQNEAQ. Unmatched junction bases numbered 6, after V lost 5 bases and J lost 7 bases. CDR3 region: CASSQAGTGGEKLFF. The CDR3 DNA is TGTGCCAGCAGCCAAGCCGGGACAGGGGGTGAAAAACTGTTTTTT.

This chain joins TRBV16 and TRBJ2-7, with D perhaps matching TRBD2 (5 bases). Deletions cut 0 bases from V and 2 bases from J, with 14 bases between. This CDR3 region has 16 residues. CDR1 and CDR2 (germline): KGHSY, FQNENV. This CDR3 reads CASSQSIGDSPYEQYF. The CDR3 DNA is TGTGCCAGCAGCCAATCTATCGGGGATTCTCCCTACGAGCAGTACTTC.

J is TRBJ2-1 and V is TRBV5-1, with a possible D match to TRBD2 (6 bases). Germline V gene sequence: CDR1 SGHRS, CDR2 YFSETQ. Trimming removed 4 bases at V and 6 bases at J, with 14 bases between. The CDR3 has 14 amino acids. The CDR3: CASSRSGALNEQFF. The CDR3 region has the DNA TGCGCCAGCAGCCGTTCGGGAGCTCTCAATGAGCAGTTCTTC.

This chain connects TRBV4-3 to TRBJ1-1; D call uncertain. V gave up 5 bases and J gave up 0 bases, with 13 bases separating them. Germline lookup yields CDR1 LGHNA and CDR2 YSLEER. The CDR3 is 15 residues long. The chain's CDR3 is CASSAVAILNTEAFF. In DNA form, the CDR3 reads TGCGCCAGCAGCGCCGTGGCAATCCTGAACACTGAAGCTTTCTTT.

V gene TRBV9 combines with J gene TRBJ2-7, with 10 bases that match TRBD1. Germline values: CDR1 SGDLS, CDR2 YYNGEE. There are 15 residues in the CDR3. J lost 5 bases, V lost 3 bases, and 8 bases had no gene match. The CDR3 nucleotides are TGTGCCAGCAGCGCATCCGGGACAGGGGTTGACGAGCAGTACTTC. It encodes CASSASGTGVDEQYF. Full variable domain (remainder filled in from reference TRBV9 and TRBJ2-7): DSGVTQTPKHLITATGQRVTLRCSPRSGDLSVYWYQQSLDQGLQFLIQYYNGEERAKGNILERFSAQQFPDLHSELNLSSLELGDSALYFCASSASGTGVDEQYFGPGTRLTVT.

This clone was observed once. V gene TRBV2 combines with J gene TRBJ2-7; tentative D call: TRBD2 (5 bases). The V end lost 2 bases, the J end lost 5 bases, and 16 bases lay between the germline ends. CDR1 and CDR2 from the germline V gene are SNHLY and FYNNEI. The CDR3 sequence is 15 residues long. The CDR3 loop reads CASSEFWSTTDEQYF. The CDR3 nucleotides are TGTGCCAGCAGTGAATTCTGGTCGACTACCGACGAGCAGTACTTC.

The chain is built from TRBV5-6 and TRBJ2-7, with D perhaps TRBD2 (6 bases). Germline V gene data show CDR1 as SGHDT and CDR2 as YYEEEE. The CDR3 totals 15 residues. V lost 0 bases to trimming and J lost 3 bases, with 13 bases between them. CDR3 residues: CASSLGGGINYEQYF. The CDR3 DNA is TGTGCCAGCAGCTTGGGCGGAGGGATAAACTACGAGCAGTACTTC.

The V gene is TRBV30, the J gene TRBJ2-7; 8 nucleotides line up with TRBD1. This CDR3 is built from 16 residues. Germline V CDR1 and CDR2: GTSNPN, SVGIG (reference sequence). Unmatched junction bases numbered 10, after V lost 0 bases and J lost 3 bases. CDR3 in DNA: TGTGCCTGGAGTGTACCTGACAGGGGAGAAAACTACGAGCAGTACTTC. Translated: CAWSVPDRGENYEQYF.

As DNA, the CDR3 is TGTGCCAGCAGTTTTCAGGGGATCACTGAAGCTTTCTTT. It is translated as CASSFQGITEAFF. The rearrangement joins TRBV27 to TRBJ1-1, with D possibly matching TRBD1 (6 bases). The V end was cut by 3 bases, the J end by 4 bases, with 9 bases between. This CDR3 region has 13 residues. CDR1 and CDR2 (germline): MNHEY, SMNVEV (reference sequence).

V usage is TRBV9 and J usage is TRBJ2-7; 9 bases are a match to TRBD2. The CDR3 length is 15 residues. Per the germline V gene, CDR1 is SGDLS and CDR2 is YYNGEE. V dropped 0 bases and J dropped 6; count of bases not matched to a gene: 7. CDR3 nucleotide sequence: TGTGCCAGCAGCGTAGGTAGCGGGAGTTTATCCGAGCAGTACTTC. Translating gives CASSVGSGSLSEQYF.

V and J are TRBV4-3 and TRBJ1-2; maybe TRBD1 (5 bases). This CDR3 has 14 residues. V lost 6 bases and J lost 8, with 19 bases in between. Germline V gene sequence: CDR1 LGHNA, CDR2 YSLEER. The chain's CDR3 is CASSQSWGGGGYTF. The CDR3 DNA reads TGCGCCAGCAGTCAGTCGTGGGGCGGCGGCGGCTACACCTTC.

This chain connects TRBV19 to TRBJ2-2; TRBD1 aligns across 8 bases. CDR3 size: 16 residues. Germline lookup yields CDR1 LNHDA and CDR2 SQIVND (reference sequence). The V and J ends lost 9 bases and 4 bases, in that order; junction bases with no gene match: 13. The CDR3 loop is CASKTRPGGGTGELFF. The CDR3 bases are TGTGCCAGCAAAACTCGGCCAGGGGGCGGCACCGGGGAGCTGTTTTTT.

This clone was seen more than once but under ten times. The chain employs TRBV10-3 and TRBJ1-2; the D is unclear. The length of the CDR3 is 15 residues. The V gene's germline CDR1 is ENHRY and CDR2 SYGVKD. The ends were cut back, 3 bases at V and 4 bases at J, with 15 bases in the middle. DNA of the CDR3: TGTGCCATCAGTGACCCTGACAAACCCTCCTATGGCTACACCTTC. Translation: CAISDPDKPSYGYTF.

This chain connects TRBV5-4 to TRBJ2-2; 10 nucleotides agree with TRBD2. Germline V CDR1 and CDR2: SGHNT, YYREEE (reference sequence). This CDR3 comprises 19 residues. V shed 0 bases and J 2 bases; nucleotides not matched to a gene: 10. CDR3 region: CASSLAYLSGRDNTGELFF. In DNA, the CDR3 is TGTGCCAGCAGCTTGGCCTATCTAAGCGGGAGGGACAACACCGGGGAGCTGTTTTTT.

This chain links TRBV6-1 with TRBJ1-3; a weak D match, TRBD1 (5 bases). The ends were cut back, 0 bases at V and 8 bases at J, with 14 bases in the middle. Germline V gene sequence: CDR1 MNHNS, CDR2 SASEGT. The CDR3 covers 15 residues. The CDR3 is CASSEAAQVWDTIYF. CDR3 bases: TGTGCCAGCAGTGAAGCAGCACAGGTCTGGGACACCATATATTTT.

Worth noting for this clone: Other DNA variants within this sample encode the same CDR3. The rearrangement uses TRBV4-1 and TRBJ1-5; D not certain. Germline CDR1 reads MGHRA; CDR2 reads YSYEKL. Trimming shortened V by 0 bases and J by 0 bases, and 9 bases separated the two germline ends. The CDR3 loop spans 16 amino acids. The CDR3 DNA reads as TGCGCCAGCAGCCAAGATTACAGCCTTAGCAATCAGCCCCAGCATTTT. It encodes CASSQDYSLSNQPQHF.

For this clone: A read error may produce the germline difference seen at one junction end. The same CDR3 can be traced to other DNA sequences in this sample. The gene calls are TRBV2 and TRBJ1-1; tentative D call: TRBD1 (6 bases). Germline V gene lookup returns CDR1 SNHLY and CDR2 FYNNEI. CDR3 size: 15 residues. The CDR3 DNA is TGTGCCAGCCGCCGGGATGGACAGCGAAACACTGAGGCTTTCTTT. Amino acids: CASRRDGQRNTEAFF.